This T cell receptor beta chain was captured by sequencing in a study of blood T cell repertoires in COVID-19. Study-level background: Acute and convalescent COVID-19 samples came from the United States, Italy and Spain. From T cells, B-cell-depleted T cells, or PBMCs came the material, which was cDNA or gDNA.

Source study methods: Scientists estimated how many nucleated cells there were by amplifying reference gene primers. Some clones are missing from TCRdb's copy, which holds only in-frame ones; the method was immunoSEQ multiplex PCR. V and J calls and clone size are those listed in that table; D and trimming were worked out from the DNA. This table holds just under 150,000 clones, 87% found once. This CDR3 spans 14 amino acids. Germline V gene lookup returns CDR1 MNHEY and CDR2 SMNVEV (reference sequence). V dropped 8 bases and J dropped 6 bases, with 19 bases sitting between them. The specimen sequenced was peripheral blood. The TCR was taken from a woman in her forties or fifties with acute or convalescent COVID-19. The V and J genes are TRBV27 and TRBJ1-2, with no clear D. In DNA, the CDR3 is TGTGCCAGCGCCCGAGGCGGGAGAGTAAATGGCTACACCTTC. It encodes CASARGGRVNGYTF.